The TCR beta chain described here comes from a study of CD4 and CD8 cells across lung adenocarcinoma regions. CDR1 and CDR2 (germline): WSHSY, SAAADI. The CDR3 is made up of 18 amino acids. V dropped 6 bases and J dropped 0; count of bases not matched to a gene: 5. TCRdb independently ran MiXCR on the PCR reads; one entry per CDR3 protein. The data contain 12,000 or so distinct CDR3 sequences, approximately 50% of them singletons. This clonotype was recorded a few times. Localized lung adenocarcinoma, a non-small cell lung cancer, affected the donors. The sequence came from a female donor with lung adenocarcinoma. The CD4 and CD8 labels of this study may be unreliable. Sequenced sample: CD8+ T cells from the center of a lung tumor. The rearrangement joins TRBV10-2 to TRBJ2-1; 16 bases are a match to TRBD2. In DNA, the CDR3 is TGCGCCAGCAGGATGGGACTAGCGGGAGGGAGCTCCTACAATGAGCAGTTCTTC. It codes for CASRMGLAGGSSYNEQFF.